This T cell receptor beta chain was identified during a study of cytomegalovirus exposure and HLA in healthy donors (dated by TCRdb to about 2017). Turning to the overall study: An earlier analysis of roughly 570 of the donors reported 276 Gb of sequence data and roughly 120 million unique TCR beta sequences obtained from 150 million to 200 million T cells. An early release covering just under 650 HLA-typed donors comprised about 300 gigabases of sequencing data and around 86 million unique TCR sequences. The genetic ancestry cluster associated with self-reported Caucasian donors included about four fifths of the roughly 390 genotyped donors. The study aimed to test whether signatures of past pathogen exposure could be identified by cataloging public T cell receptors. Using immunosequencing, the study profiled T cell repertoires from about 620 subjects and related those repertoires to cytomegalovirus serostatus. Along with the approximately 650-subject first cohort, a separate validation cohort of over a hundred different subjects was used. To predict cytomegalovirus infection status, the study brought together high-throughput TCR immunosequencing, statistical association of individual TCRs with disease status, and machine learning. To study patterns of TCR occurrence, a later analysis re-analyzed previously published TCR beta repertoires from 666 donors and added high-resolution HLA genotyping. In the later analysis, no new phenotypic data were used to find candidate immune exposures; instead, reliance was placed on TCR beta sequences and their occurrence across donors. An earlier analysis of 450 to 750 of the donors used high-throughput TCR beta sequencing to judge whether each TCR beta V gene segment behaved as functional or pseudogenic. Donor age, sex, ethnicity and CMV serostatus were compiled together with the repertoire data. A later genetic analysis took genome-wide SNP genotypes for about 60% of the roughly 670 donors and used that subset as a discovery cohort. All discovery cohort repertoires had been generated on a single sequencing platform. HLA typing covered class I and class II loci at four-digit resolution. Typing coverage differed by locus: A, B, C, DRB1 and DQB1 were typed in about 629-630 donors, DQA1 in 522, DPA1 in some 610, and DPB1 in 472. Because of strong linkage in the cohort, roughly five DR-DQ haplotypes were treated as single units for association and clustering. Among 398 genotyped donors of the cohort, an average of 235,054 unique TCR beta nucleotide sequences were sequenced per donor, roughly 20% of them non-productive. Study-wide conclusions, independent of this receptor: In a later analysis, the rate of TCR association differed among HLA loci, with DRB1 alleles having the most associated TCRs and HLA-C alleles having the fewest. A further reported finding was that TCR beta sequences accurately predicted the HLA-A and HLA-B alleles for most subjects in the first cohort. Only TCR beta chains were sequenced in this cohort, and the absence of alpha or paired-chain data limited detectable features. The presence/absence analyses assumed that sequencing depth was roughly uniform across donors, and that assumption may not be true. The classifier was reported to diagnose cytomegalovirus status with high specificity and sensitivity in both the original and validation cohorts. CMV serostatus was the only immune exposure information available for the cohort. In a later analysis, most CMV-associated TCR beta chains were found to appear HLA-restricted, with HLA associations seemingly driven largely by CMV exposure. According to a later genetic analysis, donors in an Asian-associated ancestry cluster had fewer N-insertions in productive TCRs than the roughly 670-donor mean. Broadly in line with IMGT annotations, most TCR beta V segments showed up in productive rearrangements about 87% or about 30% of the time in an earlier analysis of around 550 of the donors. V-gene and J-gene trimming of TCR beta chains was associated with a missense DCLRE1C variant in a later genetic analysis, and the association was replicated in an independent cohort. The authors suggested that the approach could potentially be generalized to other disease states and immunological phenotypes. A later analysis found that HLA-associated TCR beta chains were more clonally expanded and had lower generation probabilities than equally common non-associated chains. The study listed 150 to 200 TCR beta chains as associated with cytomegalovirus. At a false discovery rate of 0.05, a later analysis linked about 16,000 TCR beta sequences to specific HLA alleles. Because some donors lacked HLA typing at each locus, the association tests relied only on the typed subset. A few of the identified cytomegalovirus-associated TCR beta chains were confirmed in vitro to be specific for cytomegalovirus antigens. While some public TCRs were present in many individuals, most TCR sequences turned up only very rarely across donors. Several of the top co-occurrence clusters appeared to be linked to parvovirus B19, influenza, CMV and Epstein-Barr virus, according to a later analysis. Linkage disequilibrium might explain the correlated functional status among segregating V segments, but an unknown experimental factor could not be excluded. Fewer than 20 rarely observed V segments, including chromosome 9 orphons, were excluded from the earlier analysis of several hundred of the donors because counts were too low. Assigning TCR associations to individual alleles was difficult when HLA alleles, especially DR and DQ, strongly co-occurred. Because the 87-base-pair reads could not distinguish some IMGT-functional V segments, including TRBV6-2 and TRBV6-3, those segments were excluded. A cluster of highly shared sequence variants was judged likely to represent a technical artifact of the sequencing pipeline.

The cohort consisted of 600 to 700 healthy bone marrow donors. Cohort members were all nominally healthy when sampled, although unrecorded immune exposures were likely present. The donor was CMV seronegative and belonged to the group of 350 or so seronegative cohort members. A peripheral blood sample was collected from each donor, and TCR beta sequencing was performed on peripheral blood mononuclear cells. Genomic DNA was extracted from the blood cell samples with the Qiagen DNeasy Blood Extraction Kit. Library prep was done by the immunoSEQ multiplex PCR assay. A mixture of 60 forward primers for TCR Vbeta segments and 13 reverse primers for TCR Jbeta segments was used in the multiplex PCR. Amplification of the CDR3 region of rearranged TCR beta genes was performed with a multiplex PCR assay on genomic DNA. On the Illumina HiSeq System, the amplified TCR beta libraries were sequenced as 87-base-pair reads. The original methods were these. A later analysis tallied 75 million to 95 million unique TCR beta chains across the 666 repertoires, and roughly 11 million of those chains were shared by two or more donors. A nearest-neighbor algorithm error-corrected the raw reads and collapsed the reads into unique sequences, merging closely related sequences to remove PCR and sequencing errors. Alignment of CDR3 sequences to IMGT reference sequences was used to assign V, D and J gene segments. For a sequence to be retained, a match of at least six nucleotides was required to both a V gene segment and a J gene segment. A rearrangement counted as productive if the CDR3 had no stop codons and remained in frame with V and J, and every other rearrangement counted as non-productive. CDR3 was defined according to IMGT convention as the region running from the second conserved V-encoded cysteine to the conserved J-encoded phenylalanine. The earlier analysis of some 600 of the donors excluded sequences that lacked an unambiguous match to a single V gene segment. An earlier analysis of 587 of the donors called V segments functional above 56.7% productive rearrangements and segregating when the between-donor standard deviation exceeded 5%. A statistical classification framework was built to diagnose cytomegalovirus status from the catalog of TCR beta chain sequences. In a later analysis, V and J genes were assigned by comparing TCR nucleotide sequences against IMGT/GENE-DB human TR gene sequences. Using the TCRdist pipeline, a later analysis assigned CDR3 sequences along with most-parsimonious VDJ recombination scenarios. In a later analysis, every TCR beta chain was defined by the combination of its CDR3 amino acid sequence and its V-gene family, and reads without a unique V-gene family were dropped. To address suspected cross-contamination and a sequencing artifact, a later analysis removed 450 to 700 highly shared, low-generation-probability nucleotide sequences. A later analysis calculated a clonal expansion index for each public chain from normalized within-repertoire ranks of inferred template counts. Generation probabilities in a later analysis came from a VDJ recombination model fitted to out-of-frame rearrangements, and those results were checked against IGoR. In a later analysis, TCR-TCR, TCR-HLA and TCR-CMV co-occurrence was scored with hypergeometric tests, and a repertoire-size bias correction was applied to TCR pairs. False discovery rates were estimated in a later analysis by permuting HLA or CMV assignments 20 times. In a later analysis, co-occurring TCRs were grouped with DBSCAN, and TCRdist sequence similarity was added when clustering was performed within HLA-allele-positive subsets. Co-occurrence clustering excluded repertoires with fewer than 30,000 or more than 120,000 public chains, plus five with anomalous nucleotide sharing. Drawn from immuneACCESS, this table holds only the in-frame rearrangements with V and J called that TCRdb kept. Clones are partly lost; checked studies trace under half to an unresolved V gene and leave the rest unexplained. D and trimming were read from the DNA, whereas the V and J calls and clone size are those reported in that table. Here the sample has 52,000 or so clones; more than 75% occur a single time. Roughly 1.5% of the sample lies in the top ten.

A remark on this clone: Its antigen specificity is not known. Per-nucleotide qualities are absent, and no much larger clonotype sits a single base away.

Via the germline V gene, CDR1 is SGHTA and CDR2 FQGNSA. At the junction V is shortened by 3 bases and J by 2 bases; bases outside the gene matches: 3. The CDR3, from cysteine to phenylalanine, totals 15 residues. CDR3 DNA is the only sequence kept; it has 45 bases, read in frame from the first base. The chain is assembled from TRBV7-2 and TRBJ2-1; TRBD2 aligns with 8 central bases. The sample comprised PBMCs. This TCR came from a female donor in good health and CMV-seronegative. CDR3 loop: CASSFRGGTYNEQFF. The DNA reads TGTGCCAGCAGCTTTCGGGGGGGGACCTACAATGAGCAGTTCTTC.